Included here is one TCR beta chain sequence, with context. The study drew all its donors from Caucasian adults living in Nashville, Tennessee. TCRdb keeps only in-frame clones here, not all; method: immunoSEQ multiplex PCR. Of roughly 1 million clones detected, roughly 75% appear once; the ten largest clones hold around 1.5%. This specimen belongs to a study of shared clonotypes between healthy human individuals. CDR3 length: 13 amino acids. CDR1 SGHDN and CDR2 FVKESK come from the germline V gene. V lost 4 bases and J 2 bases, leaving 8 bases between the germline ends. The sequencing input was memory CD4+ T cells sorted from blood. The subset here: CD45RA-negative fraction. J is TRBJ1-1 and V is TRBV14; D is uncertain. The receptor was isolated from a man aged 18 to 30 in good health. CDR3 in DNA: TGTGCCAGCAGCCCCAGTCTTAACACTGAAGCTTTCTTT. This gives the protein CASSPSLNTEAFF.